A single sample gave rise to the 17 T cell receptor beta chains below, sequenced in a study of sequential checkpoint blockade in melanoma (dated by TCRdb to between 2017 and 2020). According to the study, the label for this sample's treatment or condition signals: randomized to nivolumab then ipilimumab (arm A) or the reverse (arm B). Library creation used the immunoSEQ multiplex PCR assay. TCRdb limited this immuneACCESS table to in-frame rearrangements with V and J called. A share of clones is missing; checked studies link under half to unresolved V genes, and the rest is unexplained. The sample contains about 32,000 clones, roughly 85% of them found a single time. The leading ten clones occupy more than 15% of the sample. Material: CD8+ T cells sorted from blood (inferred from file names), obtained from a patient given nivolumab and ipilimumab in sequence. The receptor source for this set is a human donor with melanoma.

The V gene is TRBV7-6, the J gene TRBJ2-7; D possibly corresponds to TRBD1 (5 bases). This CDR3 region has 14 residues. Trimming left V 3 bases short and J 0 bases short, with 9 bases between. CDR1 and CDR2 (germline): SGHVS, FNYEAQ. The CDR3: CASSLTVSSYEQYF. CDR3 DNA: TGTGCCAGCAGCTTGACAGTTAGCTCCTACGAGCAGTACTTC.

This rearrangement joins TRBV9 to TRBJ2-7; TRBD1 matches 10 bases. Germline V lookup: CDR1 SGDLS, CDR2 YYNGEE. The CDR3 runs to 15 residues. Unmatched junction bases numbered 7, after V lost 3 bases and J lost 4 bases. The CDR3 sequence is CASSEGGTGAYEQYF. The CDR3 region has the DNA TGTGCCAGCAGCGAGGGCGGGACAGGGGCTTACGAGCAGTACTTC.

V gene TRBV9 combines with J gene TRBJ2-2, with D perhaps matching TRBD2 (6 bases). Trimming cost V 1 base and J 2 bases, with 12 bases left between them. The CDR3 contains 16 residues. The germline CDR1 and CDR2 sequences are SGDLS and YYNGEE. Here the CDR3 DNA reads TGTGCCAGCAGCGTAAATTTGGGAGGAAACACCGGGGAGCTGTTTTTT. Translating it yields CASSVNLGGNTGELFF.

V is TRBV9 and J is TRBJ2-7, with 8 bases identical to TRBD1. Trimming cost V 0 bases and J 4 bases; bases outside gene matches: 9. Germline assignment: CDR1 SGDLS and CDR2 YYNGEE. This CDR3 is built from 16 residues. CDR3 in amino acids: CASSVGTTGDFYEQYF. Written as DNA, the CDR3 is TGTGCCAGCAGCGTAGGAACGACAGGGGATTTTTACGAGCAGTACTTC.

The V gene is TRBV7-6, the J gene TRBJ1-2; tentative D call: TRBD1 (6 bases). Germline CDR1 reads SGHVS; CDR2 reads FNYEAQ. The CDR3 covers 14 residues. Trimming removed 5 bases at V and 6 bases at J, with 16 bases between. This CDR3 is CASSQGGIRHGYTF. The CDR3 region has the DNA TGTGCCAGCAGCCAAGGGGGTATCCGGCATGGCTACACCTTC. Using reference TRBV7-6 and TRBJ1-2 for the parts outside the CDR3, the full variable domain is GAGVSQSPRYKVTKRGQDVALRCDPISGHVSLYWYRQALGQGPEFLTYFNYEAQQDKSGLPNDRFSAERPEGSISTLTIQRTEQRDSAMYRCASSQGGIRHGYTFGSGTRLTVV.

The V call is TRBV19, the J call TRBJ2-2; the D gene is possibly TRBD1 (5 bases). Trimming took 3 bases from V and 3 from J, leaving 17 bases between them. Germline CDR1 is LNHDA and CDR2 is SQIVND (reference sequence). The CDR3 runs to 17 residues. In DNA, the CDR3 is TGTGCCAGTAGTATCGTTCTCGAGACAGTTTACACCGGGGAGCTGTTTTTT. Translating gives CASSIVLETVYTGELFF.

The rearrangement joins TRBV28 to TRBJ2-5, with a weak D call TRBD2 (5 bases). TRBJ2-7 matches the DNA end more closely, so the J call is doubtful. Germline CDR1 is MDHEN and CDR2 is SYDVKM. This CDR3 has 13 residues. The CDR3 region has the DNA TGTGCCAGCAGTTTTTTGAGGGACTACGAGCAGTACTTC. Its protein product is CASSFLRDYEQYF.

The chain links TRBV5-1 to TRBJ2-5, with 9 positions matching TRBD2. Matching the DNA end better, TRBJ2-7 makes the J call doubtful. Per the germline V gene, CDR1 is SGHRS and CDR2 is YFSETQ. This CDR3 contains 14 residues. DNA of the CDR3: TGCGCCAGCAGCTTTAGCGGGAGCTCCTACGAGCAGTACTTC. This encodes CASSFSGSSYEQYF.

This chain connects TRBV5-1 to TRBJ2-5; 8 positions match TRBD1. The end of the DNA fits TRBJ2-7 better, so the J call may be wrong. Germline-derived CDR1 and CDR2 are SGHRS and YFSETQ. CDR3 length equals 14 residues. The CDR3 protein is CASSLRDRSYEQYF. In DNA form, the CDR3 reads TGCGCCAGCAGCTTGCGGGACAGGTCCTACGAGCAGTACTTC.

V usage is TRBV19 and J usage is TRBJ2-1; D might be TRBD2 (5 bases). V was cut by 5 bases and J by 0 bases, with 8 bases left in between. The germline CDR1 and CDR2 sequences are LNHDA and SQIVND (reference sequence). The CDR3 is made up of 14 amino acids. This chain's CDR3 is CASSLGSSYNEQFF. CDR3 nucleotides: TGTGCCAGTAGTCTGGGGAGCTCCTACAATGAGCAGTTCTTC.

This clone has a single count. This rearrangement joins TRBV7-8 to TRBJ1-1; possibly TRBD1 for D (5 bases). Germline V gene lookup returns CDR1 SGHVS and CDR2 FQNEAQ. V lost 5 bases to trimming and J lost 1 base, with 17 bases between them. The CDR3 totals 16 residues. The CDR3 region is CASSQLGRTGNTEAFF. CDR3 nucleotides: TGTGCCAGCAGCCAACTGGGCCGTACAGGGAACACTGAAGCTTTCTTT.

As regards this clone: One end of the junction does not line up with germline, which may come from a read error. The genes are TRBV25-1 and TRBJ2-7; 7 nucleotides agree with TRBD1. The CDR3 covers 13 residues. CDR1 and CDR2 from the germline V gene are MGHDK and SYGVNS. The CDR3 DNA reads as TGTGTCAGCAGTTTGACAGGGTGGGACGAGCAGTACTTC. It yields the protein CVSSLTGWDEQYF.

The rearrangement uses TRBV9 and TRBJ2-5, with 7 bases aligning to TRBD2. After removal of 4 bases from V and 5 bases from J, the junction contained 14 bases not matched to a gene. The germline CDR1 and CDR2 sequences are SGDLS and YYNGEE. This CDR3 is built from 16 residues. CDR3 nucleotide sequence: TGTGCCAGCAGCTCCGACATGACTAGCTTCTTCGAGACCCAGTACTTC. It translates to CASSSDMTSFFETQYF.

V is TRBV7-8 and J is TRBJ2-2; 7 nucleotides align to TRBD1. CDR3 size: 17 residues. Germline assignment: CDR1 SGHVS and CDR2 FQNEAQ. J lost 4 bases, V lost 5 bases, and 13 bases had no gene match. CDR3: CASSQYRGPAVTGELFF. CDR3 nucleotides: TGTGCCAGCAGCCAATACAGGGGCCCCGCGGTCACCGGGGAGCTGTTTTTT. The entire variable domain, with the rest obtained from reference TRBV7-8 and TRBJ2-2, is as follows: GAGVSQSPRYKVAKRGQDVALRCDPISGHVSLFWYQQALGQGPEFLTYFQNEAQLDKSGLPSDRFFAERPEGSVSTLKIQRTQQEDSAVYLCASSQYRGPAVTGELFFGEGSRLTVL.

The CDR3 region is CASSFRGAVTGELFF. The CDR3 bases are TGTGCCAGCAGCTTCCGGGGGGCGGTCACCGGGGAGCTGTTTTTT. V is TRBV11-2 and J is TRBJ2-2, with a possible D match to TRBD2 (7 bases). CDR3 size: 15 residues. V was cut by 3 bases and J by 4 bases, with 12 bases left in between. CDR1 SGHAT and CDR2 FQNNGV come from the germline V gene.

The chain couples TRBV6-1 to TRBJ1-2, with TRBD1 matching 9 bases. With V trimmed by 8 bases and J by 4 bases, 8 bases remained unmatched. The V gene's germline CDR1 is MNHNS and CDR2 SASEGT. CDR3 length: 14 amino acids. Here the CDR3 reads CASDRGNSIYGYTF. In DNA, the CDR3 is TGTGCCAGCGACAGGGGGAATTCAATCTATGGCTACACCTTC.

The chain employs TRBV5-4 and TRBJ2-3; D possibly corresponds to TRBD2 (5 bases). CDR1 and CDR2 from the germline V gene are SGHNT and YYREEE (reference sequence). Deletions cut 4 bases from V and 0 bases from J, with 21 bases between. This CDR3 is 18 amino acids long. DNA for the CDR3: TGTGCCAGCAGCCGACATTTAGACATAGCGCGGAGCACAGATACGCAGTATTTT. Protein product: CASSRHLDIARSTDTQYF.